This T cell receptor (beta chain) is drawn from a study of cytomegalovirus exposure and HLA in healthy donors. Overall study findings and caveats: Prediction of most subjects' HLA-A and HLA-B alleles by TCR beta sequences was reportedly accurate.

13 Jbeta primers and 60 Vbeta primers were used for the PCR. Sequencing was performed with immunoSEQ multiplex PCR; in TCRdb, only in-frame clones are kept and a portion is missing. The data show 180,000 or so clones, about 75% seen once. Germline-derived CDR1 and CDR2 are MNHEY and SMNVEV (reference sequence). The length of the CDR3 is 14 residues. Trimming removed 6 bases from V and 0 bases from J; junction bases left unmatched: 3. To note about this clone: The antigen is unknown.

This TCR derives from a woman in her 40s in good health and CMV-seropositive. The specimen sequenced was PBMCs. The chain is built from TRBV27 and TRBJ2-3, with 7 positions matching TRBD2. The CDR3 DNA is TGTGCCAGCAGCTTAGCGGGTAGCACAGATACGCAGTATTTT. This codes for CASSLAGSTDTQYF.